Listed below are T cell receptor beta chains from one sample, sequenced in a study of T cell responses to AZD1222 COVID-19 vaccine. The repertoire was sequenced with immunoSEQ multiplex PCR; TCRdb's copy has only in-frame clones and lacks some. The profile covers under 100,000 clones, with approximately 86% appearing a single time and approximately 8% taken by the ten largest. The input for sequencing was peripheral blood, taken on day 0 of AZD1222 vaccination. These receptors were obtained from an adult in good health. The CDR3 runs from the conserved cysteine through the conserved F or W. D genes are given only for firm matches. Expanded clones get a size class; other rows say once, few or many, or leave the size out.

V	D	size	J	CDR3	DNA
TRBV15	.	.	TRBJ2-5	CATSQGGQETQYF	TGTGCCACCAGCCAGGGGGGCCAAGAGACCCAGTACTTC
TRBV19	TRBD1	.	TRBJ2-7	CASSIRSTGAPYEQYF	TGTGCCAGTAGTATCCGTTCCACAGGGGCCCCCTACGAGCAGTACTTC
TRBV7-2	.	.	TRBJ2-7	CASSAGPTAQYEQYF	TGTGCCAGCAGCGCCGGGCCGACAGCCCAGTACGAGCAGTACTTC
TRBV12-3/TRBV12-4	.	.	TRBJ1-2	CASSQNLPTF	TGTGCCAGCAGCCAGAACTTGCCCACCTTC
TRBV7-9	TRBD2	.	TRBJ2-1	CASSLQSTSALYNEQFF	TGTGCCAGCAGCCTTCAGTCGACTAGCGCTCTCTACAATGAGCAGTTCTTC
TRBV7-3	TRBD1	.	TRBJ1-1	CASSVLVRGSEAFF	TGTGCCAGCAGCGTGCTCGTCAGGGGGAGCGAAGCTTTCTTT
TRBV11-2	TRBD2	.	TRBJ2-2	CASSLSLAANTGELFF	TGTGCCAGCAGCTTGAGTCTAGCGGCGAACACCGGGGAGCTGTTTTTT
TRBV3-1/TRBV3-2	TRBD2	.	TRBJ2-1	CASSQARGGGGSGNEQFF	TGTGCCAGCAGCCAAGCCCGGGGGGGTGGCGGGAGTGGTAATGAGCAGTTCTTC
TRBV13	.	.	TRBJ2-2	CASSLGPGTRNTGELFF	TGTGCCAGCAGCTTAGGCCCCGGGACAAGGAACACCGGGGAGCTGTTTTTT
TRBV4-3	.	.	TRBJ1-1	CASSQDYRDALNTEAFF	TGCGCCAGCAGCCAAGATTACAGGGATGCCTTGAACACTGAAGCTTTCTTT
TRBV7-2	TRBD2	.	TRBJ2-1	CASSRTSGSSYNEQFF	TGTGCCAGCAGCAGGACTAGCGGGAGCTCCTACAATGAGCAGTTCTTC
TRBV5-6	.	.	TRBJ2-5	CASSLVEETQYF	TGTGCCAGCAGCTTGGTGGAAGAGACCCAGTACTTC
TRBV7-9	.	few	TRBJ2-2	CASSSLSLAANPNTGELFF	TGTGCCAGCAGCTCCTTGAGCTTAGCGGCAAATCCGAACACCGGGGAGCTGTTTTTT
TRBV4-3	.	.	TRBJ2-2	CASSQERRELFF	TGCGCCAGCAGCCAAGAGCGGAGGGAGCTGTTTTTT
TRBV14	TRBD2	.	TRBJ2-2	CASSPGTSGRARVNTGELFF	TGTGCCAGCAGCCCGGGGACTAGCGGGAGGGCCCGGGTGAACACCGGGGAGCTGTTTTTT
TRBV29-1	TRBD1	.	TRBJ1-2	CRAGQGASGYTF	TGCAGAGCTGGACAGGGGGCAAGTGGCTACACCTTC
TRBV16	TRBD2	.	TRBJ2-7	CASSQSGTSITGGYF	TGTGCCAGCAGCCAATCTGGGACTAGCATAACCGGGGGGTACTTC
TRBV24-1	TRBD2	once	TRBJ2-1	CATSARTSGRVSYNEQFF	TGTGCCACCAGTGCCCGGACTAGCGGGAGGGTTTCCTACAATGAGCAGTTCTTC
TRBV9	TRBD1	.	TRBJ2-7	CASSPQGTSSYEQYF	TGTGCCAGCAGCCCACAGGGGACAAGCTCCTACGAGCAGTACTTC
TRBV27	TRBD1	few	TRBJ1-2	CASSFTGTGENTF	TGTGCCAGCAGTTTTACCGGGACAGGGGAGAACACCTTC
TRBV5-4	TRBD2	.	TRBJ2-7	CASSFLAGTALEQYF	TGTGCCAGCAGCTTCTTAGCGGGGACTGCCCTCGAGCAGTACTTC
TRBV27	TRBD2	.	TRBJ2-1	CASSHPGTSGSNEQFF	TGTGCCAGCAGTCATCCCGGGACTAGCGGGAGTAATGAGCAGTTCTTC